These 23 T cell receptor beta chains came from one sample sequenced in a study of T cell responses to AZD1222 COVID-19 vaccine. Libraries were prepared by immunoSEQ multiplex PCR; TCRdb keeps only in-frame clonotypes and omits some of them. The table has fewer than 200,000 clones, around nine tenths seen once. Sample: peripheral blood, taken on day 0 of AZD1222 vaccination. The receptors derive from an adult in good health.

This clone was found once. The rearrangement uses TRBV30 and TRBJ2-2; 8 bases align to TRBD1. This CDR3 is 16 amino acids long. The V and J ends lost 4 bases and 3 bases, in that order; junction bases with no gene match: 10. The germline CDR1 and CDR2 sequences are GTSNPN and SVGIG (reference sequence). CDR3 sequence reads: CAWTLGGTGHTGELFF. DNA for the CDR3: TGTGCCTGGACACTAGGCGGGACAGGACACACCGGGGAGCTGTTTTTT.

The gene calls are TRBV5-1 and TRBJ1-6, with 7 positions matching TRBD1. Trimming removed 2 bases from V and 8 bases from J; junction bases left unmatched: 10. The CDR3 length is 16 residues. Germline V gene lookup returns CDR1 SGHRS and CDR2 YFSETQ. CDR3 in amino acids: CASSFLSQGVDSPLHF. As DNA, the CDR3 is TGCGCCAGCAGCTTTTTGTCCCAGGGGGTTGATTCACCCCTCCACTTT. Using reference TRBV5-1 and TRBJ1-6 for the parts outside the CDR3, the full variable domain is KAGVTQTPRYLIKTRGQQVTLSCSPISGHRSVSWYQQTPGQGLQFLFEYFSETQRNKGNFPGRFSGRQFSNSRSEMNVSTLELGDSALYLCASSFLSQGVDSPLHFGNGTRLTVT.

In its sample, this clone was seen a few times. The chain couples TRBV7-9 to TRBJ2-7; 7 positions agree with TRBD1. V was pared by 5 bases and J by 3 bases, with 7 bases of the junction left unmatched. This CDR3 spans 14 amino acids. CDR1 is SEHNR and CDR2 is FQNEAQ in the germline V gene (reference sequence). The CDR3 reads CASSAGQAFYEQYF. CDR3 coding DNA: TGTGCCAGCAGCGCCGGACAGGCCTTCTACGAGCAGTACTTC.

The CDR3: CASSWGRGQPQHF. CDR3 nucleotide sequence: TGTGCCAGCAGTTGGGGGCGCGGTCAGCCCCAGCATTTT. This chain connects TRBV28 to TRBJ1-5, with a tentative D call TRBD1 (6 bases). The germline V gene encodes CDR1 MDHEN and CDR2 SYDVKM. CDR3 length equals 13 residues. The germline V and J ends were trimmed by 4 bases and 6 bases, with 10 bases remaining between them.

In this sample, this clone turned up once. The chain employs TRBV7-2 and TRBJ2-5; the D is unclear. The V gene's germline CDR1 is SGHTA and CDR2 FQGNSA. V lost 1 base and J lost 0, with 6 bases in between. The CDR3 has 14 amino acids. CDR3 sequence reads: CASSLGTDQETQYF. The CDR3 DNA is TGTGCCAGCAGCTTAGGTACAGACCAAGAGACCCAGTACTTC.

V and J are TRBV29-1 and TRBJ1-2; TRBD1 is a possible D gene (6 bases). The CDR3 covers 12 residues. Per the germline V gene, CDR1 is SQVTM and CDR2 is ANQGSEA. Trimming left V 7 bases short and J 6 bases short, with 15 bases between. The CDR3 spells CSGLGGRDGYTF. The CDR3 nucleotides read TGCAGCGGACTCGGGGGGCGGGATGGCTACACCTTC.

This clone was counted a few times. A single base separates this from a much larger clone, so it may be a read error. Other nucleotide sequences in the sample specify the same CDR3. V gene TRBV19 combines with J gene TRBJ1-6, with D unclear. CDR1 and CDR2 from the germline V gene are LNHDA and SQIVND (reference sequence). Trimming stripped 4 bases from V and 4 bases from J, with 5 bases between. The CDR3 runs to 13 residues. The CDR3 loop is CASSTGYNSPLHF. The CDR3 DNA reads TGTGCCAGTAGTACTGGGTATAATTCACCCCTCCACTTT.

The V and J genes are TRBV28 and TRBJ2-7, with D tentatively TRBD1 (6 bases). Trimming stripped 6 bases from V and 0 bases from J, with 15 bases between. The CDR3 consists of 15 residues. Germline V gene sequence: CDR1 MDHEN, CDR2 SYDVKM. The CDR3 reads CASSLQGPSSYEQYF. DNA for the CDR3: TGTGCCAGCAGCCTACAGGGACCTAGCTCCTACGAGCAGTACTTC.

J is TRBJ2-2 and V is TRBV7-9; possible D gene TRBD2, 7 bases. From germline, CDR1 is SEHNR and CDR2 FQNEAQ (reference sequence). Trimming removed 2 bases at V and 4 bases at J, with 14 bases between. The length of the CDR3 is 16 residues. CDR3 bases: TGTGCCAGCAGCTTATTGGGGGGGCCGTTCACCGGGGAGCTGTTTTTT. It is translated as CASSLLGGPFTGELFF.

CDR3 loop: CASSLGATSYNEQFF. The CDR3 coding sequence is TGTGCCAGCAGCTTGGGGGCCACCTCCTACAATGAGCAGTTCTTC. The rearrangement uses TRBV5-4 and TRBJ2-1; D not certain. Trimming stripped 0 bases from V and 0 bases from J, with 7 bases between. The germline V gene encodes CDR1 SGHNT and CDR2 YYREEE (reference sequence). This CDR3 contains 15 residues.

The sample holds a few counts of this clone. The chain carries TRBV6-5 and TRBJ1-3; D not resolved. This CDR3 is 14 amino acids long. Germline CDR1 MNHEY, CDR2 SVGAGI. The germline V and J ends were trimmed by 4 bases and 0 bases, with 7 bases remaining between them. The CDR3 DNA sequence: TGTGCCAGCAGTTTCCGCGGCTCTGGAAACACCATATATTTT. Translation: CASSFRGSGNTIYF.

J is TRBJ1-4 and V is TRBV19, with D unclear. The germline V gene encodes CDR1 LNHDA and CDR2 SQIVND (reference sequence). The CDR3 runs to 15 residues. V was clipped by 5 bases and J by 7 bases, with 17 bases between them. The CDR3 nucleotides read TGTGCCAGTAGTTGGGCGGGCCGGCCAAGTGAAAAACTGTTTTTT. Its translation: CASSWAGRPSEKLFF. The full variable domain, in which reference TRBV19 and TRBJ1-4 provide the parts outside the CDR3, is DGGITQSPKYLFRKEGQNVTLSCEQNLNHDAMYWYRQDPGQGLRLIYYSQIVNDFQKGDIAEGYSVSREKKESFPLTVTSAQKNPTAFYLCASSWAGRPSEKLFFGSGTQLSVL.

This rearrangement joins TRBV4-1 to TRBJ2-7; 9 bases are a match to TRBD1. CDR1 MGHRA and CDR2 YSYEKL come from the germline V gene. The CDR3 covers 15 residues. Trimming removed 3 bases from V and 3 bases from J; junction bases left unmatched: 6. In DNA form, the CDR3 reads TGCGCCAGCAGCCACGGTCAGACAGGGGGCTACGAGCAGTACTTC. Protein product: CASSHGQTGGYEQYF.

The chain uses TRBV6-2 or TRBV6-3 and TRBJ1-5, with 7 bases identical to TRBD1. Looked up from germline, CDR1 is MNHEY and CDR2 is SVGEGT. The ends lost 0 bases at V and 5 bases at J; junction bases unmatched: 10. CDR3 length equals 17 residues. The CDR3 reads CASSYSTLTGQDQPQHF. The CDR3 DNA reads as TGTGCCAGCAGTTACTCGACGTTGACAGGGCAGGATCAGCCCCAGCATTTT.

V is TRBV30 and J is TRBJ2-7; D ambiguous. This CDR3 has 10 amino acids. Germline CDR1 GTSNPN, CDR2 SVGIG (reference sequence). Trimming removed 5 bases at V and 5 bases at J, with 7 bases between. CDR3 sequence (DNA): TGTGCCTGGGGAGACCACGAGCAGTACTTC. This codes for CAWGDHEQYF.

The chain employs TRBV27 and TRBJ1-6, with D possibly TRBD1 on 5 matching bases. In germline, CDR1 is MNHEY, CDR2 SMNVEV (reference sequence). Trimming removed 7 bases from V and 0 bases from J, with 13 bases in between. The CDR3 has 16 residues. CDR3 DNA: TGTGCCAGCACCCGGGGGACGAGCTCCTATAATTCACCCCTCCACTTT. It yields the protein CASTRGTSSYNSPLHF.

V is TRBV6-1 and J is TRBJ1-2, with 9 bases lining up with TRBD1. Per germline, CDR1 MNHNS and CDR2 SASEGT. The CDR3 loop spans 15 amino acids. The trim removed 3 bases at V and 8 bases at J, leaving 10 bases unmatched. Written as DNA, the CDR3 is TGTGCCAGCAGTGAGTACAACAGGGGGCTGCAGGGCTACACCTTC. Its protein is CASSEYNRGLQGYTF.

The chain carries TRBV13 and TRBJ2-7, with 10 bases matching TRBD1. The CDR3 contains 15 residues. CDR1 and CDR2 from the germline V gene are PRHDT and FYEKMQ (reference sequence). Germline trimming cut 5 bases from V and 2 bases from J; bases unmatched to any gene: 6. CDR3 region: CASSGRDRGPYEQYF. In nucleotides, the CDR3 is TGTGCCAGCAGCGGACGGGACAGGGGTCCCTACGAGCAGTACTTC.

V gene TRBV19 combines with J gene TRBJ1-1; a possible D gene is TRBD1 (5 bases). The CDR3 is 17 residues long. With 2 bases removed from V and 1 base from J, the gap between germline ends came to 17 bases. In germline, CDR1 is LNHDA, CDR2 SQIVND (reference sequence). The CDR3 sequence is CASSIRGYTIGNTEAFF. Written as DNA, the CDR3 is TGTGCCAGTAGTATACGGGGCTATACGATAGGGAACACTGAAGCTTTCTTT.

The chain joins TRBV5-1 to TRBJ1-1, with 7 bases that match TRBD1. The CDR3 is 14 amino acids. V shed 6 bases and J 7 bases; nucleotides not matched to a gene: 12. The V gene's germline CDR1 is SGHRS and CDR2 YFSETQ. The CDR3 DNA reads as TGCGCCAGCACCGCGACCGGGACAGCATTTGAAGCTTTCTTT. Amino acids: CASTATGTAFEAFF. Variable domain in full (rest from reference TRBV5-1 and TRBJ1-1): KAGVTQTPRYLIKTRGQQVTLSCSPISGHRSVSWYQQTPGQGLQFLFEYFSETQRNKGNFPGRFSGRQFSNSRSEMNVSTLELGDSALYLCASTATGTAFEAFFGQGTRLTVV.

This rearrangement joins TRBV11-1 to TRBJ2-5, with 14 positions matching TRBD2. Per the germline V gene, CDR1 is SGHAT and CDR2 is FQDESV (reference sequence). The junction had 5 bases not matched to a gene; V was cut back by 5 bases and J by 3 bases. This CDR3 is 16 amino acids long. Here the CDR3 DNA reads TGTGCCAGCAGCACCTCGGGACTAGCGGGAGAAGAGACCCAGTACTTC. Its translation is CASSTSGLAGEETQYF.

This chain connects TRBV19 to TRBJ2-5; 9 bases match TRBD1. The CDR3 sequence is 15 residues long. CDR1 and CDR2 from the germline V gene are LNHDA and SQIVND (reference sequence). Trimming cost V 4 bases and J 4 bases; bases outside gene matches: 7. The CDR3 DNA reads TGTGCCAGTAGTACCTGGACAGGGGTGGGAGAGACCCAGTACTTC. Translation gives CASSTWTGVGETQYF. The full variable domain, with the rest looked up from reference TRBV19 and TRBJ2-5, is DGGITQSPKYLFRKEGQNVTLSCEQNLNHDAMYWYRQDPGQGLRLIYYSQIVNDFQKGDIAEGYSVSREKKESFPLTVTSAQKNPTAFYLCASSTWTGVGETQYFGPGTRLLVL.

The table lists this clone with a count of one. The chain uses TRBV2 and TRBJ1-1, with a possible D match to TRBD1 (5 bases). V was shortened by 7 bases and J by 10 bases, with 22 bases between the two germline ends. CDR1 is SNHLY and CDR2 is FYNNEI in the germline V gene. CDR3 length: 14 amino acids. As DNA, the CDR3 is TGTGCCAGCAAGGTCCGGGTCGGACAAGGAGGAGCTTTCTTT. This translates into CASKVRVGQGGAFF. Full variable domain (outside the CDR3, taken from reference TRBV2 and TRBJ1-1): EPEVTQTPSHQVTQMGQEVILRCVPISNHLYFYWYRQILGQKVEFLVSFYNNEISEKSEIFDDQFSVERPDGSNFTLKIRSTKLEDSAMYFCASKVRVGQGGAFFGQGTRLTVV.